This T cell receptor (beta chain) was captured in a study of blood T cell repertoires in COVID-19. Per the germline V gene, CDR1 is SGHTA and CDR2 is FQGNSA. There are 14 residues in the CDR3. V shed 4 bases and J 6 bases; nucleotides not matched to a gene: 4. In its sample, this clone was seen many times. Repertoires were generated with immunoSEQ multiplex PCR, while TCRdb's copy carries only in-frame clones and drops some. In the table there are about 80,000 clones, roughly 80% of which are singletons. V gene TRBV7-2 combines with J gene TRBJ1-5; 9 bases map to TRBD1. The specimen was peripheral blood. The receptor's source is a woman in her seventies with acute or convalescent COVID-19. Here the CDR3 reads CASSSGTGTQPQHF. Here the CDR3 DNA reads TGTGCCAGCAGCTCTGGGACAGGGACTCAGCCCCAGCATTTT.